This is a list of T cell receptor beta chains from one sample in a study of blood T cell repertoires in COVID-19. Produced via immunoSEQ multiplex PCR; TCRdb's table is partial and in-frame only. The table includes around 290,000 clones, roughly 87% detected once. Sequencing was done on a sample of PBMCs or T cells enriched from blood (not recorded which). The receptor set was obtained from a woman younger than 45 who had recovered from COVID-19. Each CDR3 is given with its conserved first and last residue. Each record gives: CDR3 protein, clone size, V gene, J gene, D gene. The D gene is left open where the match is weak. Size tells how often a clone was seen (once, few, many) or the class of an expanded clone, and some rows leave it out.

CDR3aa: CASSVEAGEYTDTQYF; abundance: -; v_gene: TRBV9; j_gene: TRBJ2-3; d_gene: TRBD2
CDR3aa: CASRTAGTVNTGELFF; abundance: -; v_gene: TRBV3-1/TRBV3-2; j_gene: TRBJ2-2; d_gene: TRBD1
CDR3aa: CASSAGGGYNQPQHF; abundance: -; v_gene: TRBV5-1; j_gene: TRBJ1-5; d_gene: -
CDR3aa: CSVLQGHGYTF; abundance: -; v_gene: TRBV29-1; j_gene: TRBJ1-2; d_gene: -
CDR3aa: CASTIGQKETQYF; abundance: -; v_gene: TRBV12-3/TRBV12-4; j_gene: TRBJ2-5; d_gene: -
CDR3aa: CASSLSLDRGHVNTEAFF; abundance: -; v_gene: TRBV27; j_gene: TRBJ1-1; d_gene: TRBD1
CDR3aa: CASSTVTGPEKLFF; abundance: -; v_gene: TRBV5-6; j_gene: TRBJ1-4; d_gene: TRBD1
CDR3aa: CASSRGQGGRDDGYTF; abundance: -; v_gene: TRBV5-1; j_gene: TRBJ1-2; d_gene: TRBD1
CDR3aa: CASSGEGWSQPQHF; abundance: -; v_gene: TRBV19; j_gene: TRBJ1-5; d_gene: -
CDR3aa: CASSLSRTGHGYTF; abundance: -; v_gene: TRBV27; j_gene: TRBJ1-2; d_gene: TRBD1
CDR3aa: CASSPGTAYNSPLHF; abundance: -; v_gene: TRBV27; j_gene: TRBJ1-6; d_gene: TRBD1
CDR3aa: CASSELTPIHSDNEQFF; abundance: once; v_gene: TRBV3-1/TRBV3-2; j_gene: TRBJ2-1; d_gene: -
CDR3aa: CASSHKGQGVLSTEAFF; abundance: -; v_gene: TRBV23-1; j_gene: TRBJ1-1; d_gene: TRBD1
CDR3aa: CASSLAPLDRGSYEQYF; abundance: -; v_gene: TRBV5-1; j_gene: TRBJ2-7; d_gene: TRBD1
CDR3aa: CASSLDRTNYGYTF; abundance: -; v_gene: TRBV5-1; j_gene: TRBJ1-2; d_gene: -
CDR3aa: CSASHRGRRTNEKLFF; abundance: few; v_gene: TRBV20-1; j_gene: TRBJ1-4; d_gene: TRBD1
CDR3aa: CASSRGGNQPQHF; abundance: -; v_gene: TRBV7-8; j_gene: TRBJ1-5; d_gene: -
CDR3aa: CASSVLAGRTNTGELFF; abundance: -; v_gene: TRBV6-1; j_gene: TRBJ2-2; d_gene: TRBD2
CDR3aa: CASSLYWGRGSGNTIYF; abundance: once; v_gene: TRBV27; j_gene: TRBJ1-3; d_gene: -
CDR3aa: CASSIKMRDTPFSYGYTF; abundance: -; v_gene: TRBV27; j_gene: TRBJ1-2; d_gene: -
CDR3aa: CASSSGVLNTEAFF; abundance: -; v_gene: TRBV5-1; j_gene: TRBJ1-1; d_gene: -
CDR3aa: CAISDFRGRTGELFF; abundance: -; v_gene: TRBV10-3; j_gene: TRBJ2-2; d_gene: -
CDR3aa: CASSPGDRAKTQYF; abundance: -; v_gene: TRBV5-1; j_gene: TRBJ2-5; d_gene: TRBD1
CDR3aa: CASSGGTKETQYF; abundance: -; v_gene: TRBV18; j_gene: TRBJ2-5; d_gene: -
CDR3aa: CASSVLGTGASGNTIYF; abundance: once; v_gene: TRBV9; j_gene: TRBJ1-3; d_gene: TRBD1
CDR3aa: CASSEALRGEETQYF; abundance: -; v_gene: TRBV2; j_gene: TRBJ2-5; d_gene: TRBD2
CDR3aa: CASSFGDSDTGELFF; abundance: -; v_gene: TRBV5-1; j_gene: TRBJ2-2; d_gene: -
CDR3aa: CASRDSRDYEQYF; abundance: once; v_gene: TRBV7-9; j_gene: TRBJ2-7; d_gene: TRBD1
CDR3aa: CASSLGPGLTNEKLFF; abundance: once; v_gene: TRBV5-1; j_gene: TRBJ1-4; d_gene: -
CDR3aa: CATSDWGGGASTDTQYF; abundance: -; v_gene: TRBV24-1; j_gene: TRBJ2-3; d_gene: TRBD2
CDR3aa: CASSALGQGDNEQFF; abundance: once; v_gene: TRBV9; j_gene: TRBJ2-1; d_gene: TRBD1
CDR3aa: CASRSGDRYEQYF; abundance: -; v_gene: TRBV6-4; j_gene: TRBJ2-7; d_gene: -
CDR3aa: CASSDRTYTGELFF; abundance: -; v_gene: TRBV7-8; j_gene: TRBJ2-2; d_gene: -
CDR3aa: CASSIGKSATNEKLFF; abundance: -; v_gene: TRBV19; j_gene: TRBJ1-4; d_gene: -
CDR3aa: CASSVVTANTEAFF; abundance: -; v_gene: TRBV9; j_gene: TRBJ1-1; d_gene: -
CDR3aa: CAISEGSGGQTQQFF; abundance: once; v_gene: TRBV10-3; j_gene: TRBJ2-1; d_gene: TRBD2
CDR3aa: CASSQVGSDRNYGYTF; abundance: -; v_gene: TRBV4-2; j_gene: TRBJ1-2; d_gene: -
CDR3aa: CASGLITGELFF; abundance: -; v_gene: TRBV27; j_gene: TRBJ2-2; d_gene: -